This record covers a single T cell receptor beta chain. Using immunoSEQ multiplex PCR, the repertoire was profiled, and TCRdb retains in-frame clones only, with some absent. The repertoire holds over 150,000 clones, 70% to 85% seen once, with around 15% in the top ten. Germline lookup yields CDR1 SQVTM and CDR2 ANQGSEA. This CDR3 is 12 amino acids long. With V trimmed by 6 bases and J by 5 bases, 6 bases remained unmatched. This sample was taken from a study of cytomegalovirus exposure and HLA in healthy donors. The chain carries TRBV29-1 and TRBJ1-1, with 7 bases identical to TRBD1. This TCR came from a woman aged 25 to 45 in good health and CMV-seropositive. Sequenced material: PBMCs. The CDR3 DNA sequence: TGCAGCGTCCGGACAGGTCAGACTGAAGCTTTCTTT. Translation: CSVRTGQTEAFF.